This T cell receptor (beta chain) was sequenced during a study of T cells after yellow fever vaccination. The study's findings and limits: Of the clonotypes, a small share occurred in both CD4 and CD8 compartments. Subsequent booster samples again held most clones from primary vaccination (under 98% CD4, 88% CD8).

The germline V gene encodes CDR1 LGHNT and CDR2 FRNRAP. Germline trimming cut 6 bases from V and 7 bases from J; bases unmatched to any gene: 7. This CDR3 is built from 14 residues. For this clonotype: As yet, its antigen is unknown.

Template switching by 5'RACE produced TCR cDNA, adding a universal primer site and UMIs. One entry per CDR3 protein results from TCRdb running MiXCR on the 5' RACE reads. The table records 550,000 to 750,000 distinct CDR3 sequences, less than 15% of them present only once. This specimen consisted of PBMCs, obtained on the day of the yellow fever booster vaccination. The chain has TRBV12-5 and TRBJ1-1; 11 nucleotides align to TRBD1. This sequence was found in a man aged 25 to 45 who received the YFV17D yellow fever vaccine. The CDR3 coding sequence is TGTGCTAGTGGCCGGGACAGGGGGTTCCTTGAAGCTTTCTTT. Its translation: CASGRDRGFLEAFF.